This paragraph covers one TCR beta chain sequence. Per the original methods: Nucleated cell counts were estimated from reference gene primer amplification. The protocol was immunoSEQ multiplex PCR, while the TCRdb copy is restricted to in-frame clones and leaves out a portion. V and J calls plus clone size are reproduced from that table; the DNA served to infer D and trimming. The sample yields around 60,000 clones, just under 75% seen once. This record comes from a study of blood T cell repertoires in COVID-19. About the research overall: Some COVID-19 samples were acute and others convalescent; all came from the United States, Italy and Spain. Sample material is recorded as cDNA or gDNA derived from T cells, B-cell-depleted T cells, or PBMCs.

Germline V CDR1 and CDR2: SQVTM, ANQGSEA. The junction had 6 bases not matched to a gene; V was cut back by 4 bases and J by 2 bases. The CDR3 loop spans 14 amino acids. Seattle-derived patients entered the study during active infection and were followed longitudinally. Sequencing used peripheral blood. This chain uses TRBV29-1 with TRBJ2-3, with 7 bases that match TRBD1. The sequence derives from a woman in her 70s with COVID-19, enrolled during active disease. The CDR3: CSVVQGTATDTQYF. DNA for the CDR3: TGCAGCGTTGTACAGGGGACCGCCACAGATACGCAGTATTTT.